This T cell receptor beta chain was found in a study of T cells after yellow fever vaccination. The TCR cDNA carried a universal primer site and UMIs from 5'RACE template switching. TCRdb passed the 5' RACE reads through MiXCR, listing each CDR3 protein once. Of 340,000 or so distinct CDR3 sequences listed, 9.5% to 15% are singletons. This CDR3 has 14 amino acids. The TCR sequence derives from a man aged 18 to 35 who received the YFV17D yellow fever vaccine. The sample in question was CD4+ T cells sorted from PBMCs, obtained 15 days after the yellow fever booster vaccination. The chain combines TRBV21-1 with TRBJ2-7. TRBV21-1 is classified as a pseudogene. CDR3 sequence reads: CASSHAGDRYEQYF. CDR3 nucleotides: TGTGCCAGCAGCCACGCAGGGGATCGCTACGAGCAGTACTTC.